Listed below are T cell receptor beta chains from one sample, sequenced in a study of CD8+ T cells in alopecia areata. Clones were read by immunoSEQ multiplex PCR, and TCRdb kept only the in-frame ones, dropping some. The table includes 98,000 or so clones, under 60% detected once. Input material: NKG2D-low CD8+ T cells sorted from blood. The source is a human donor with alopecia areata. CDR3s include the opening cysteine and the closing phenylalanine or tryptophan. D genes are given only for firm matches. Size tells how often a clone was seen (once, few, many) or the class of an expanded clone, and some rows leave it out.

CASSVDGRVGNEQFF,TGTGCCAGCAGCGTAGACGGGAGGGTAGGCAATGAGCAGTTCTTC,TRBV9,-,TRBJ2-1,TRBD2
CASSLAPMGREAPEAFF,TGTGCCAGCAGTTTAGCCCCAATGGGCAGGGAAGCTCCTGAAGCTTTCTTT,TRBV27,-,TRBJ1-1,-
CASSLGTANYGYTF,TGTGCCAGCAGCTTGGGCACAGCTAACTATGGCTACACCTTC,TRBV5-6,-,TRBJ1-2,-
CASSQGGPTRFF,TGTGCCAGCAGCCAAGGGGGGCCCACCCGGTTCTTC,TRBV14,-,TRBJ2-1,-
CASSSSGSSSYEQYF,TGTGCCAGCAGTTCCTCTGGCAGCTCTTCCTACGAGCAGTACTTC,TRBV27,-,TRBJ2-7,-
CASTASGRSDYNEQFF,TGTGCCAGTACGGCTAGCGGGAGGTCGGACTACAATGAGCAGTTCTTC,TRBV19,-,TRBJ2-1,TRBD2
CASKGVWTEAFF,TGTGCCAGCAAAGGGGTCTGGACTGAAGCTTTCTTT,TRBV25-1,-,TRBJ1-1,-
CASSQVRHFSYEQYF,TGCGCCAGCAGCCAAGTGCGGCATTTCTCCTACGAGCAGTACTTC,TRBV4-1,-,TRBJ2-7,-
CASSLEWTRYEQYF,TGCGCCAGCAGCTTGGAGTGGACTAGGTACGAGCAGTACTTC,TRBV5-1,once,TRBJ2-7,TRBD2
CAWSVGGYNEQFF,TGTGCCTGGAGTGTTGGGGGCTACAATGAGCAGTTCTTC,TRBV30,few,TRBJ2-1,-
CASSPPPSSTSYNEQFF,TGTGCCAGCAGCCCACCGCCTAGCAGCACCTCCTACAATGAGCAGTTCTTC,TRBV14,-,TRBJ2-1,-
CASSLIGTSGSSYNEQFF,TGTGCCAGCAGTCTAATCGGGACTAGCGGGAGCTCCTACAATGAGCAGTTCTTC,TRBV27,-,TRBJ2-1,TRBD2
CASSQDVGGNEQFF,TGCGCCAGCAGCCAAGATGTTGGAGGGAATGAGCAGTTCTTC,TRBV4-1,once,TRBJ2-1,-
CASSNRGSYEQYF,TGTGCCAGCAGCAACAGGGGATCTTACGAGCAGTACTTC,TRBV28,-,TRBJ2-7,TRBD1
CASSLTSGSADTQYF,TGTGCCAGCAGCCTGACTAGCGGGAGTGCAGATACGCAGTATTTT,TRBV11-2,-,TRBJ2-3,TRBD2
CASSLAGTGSTQYF,TGTGCCAGCAGCTTAGCAGGTACCGGCAGTACGCAGTATTTT,TRBV13,few,TRBJ2-3,-
CASSRRSGQGSSLPYEQYF,TGTGCCAGCAGCCGCCGGAGCGGACAGGGGTCCTCTTTACCCTACGAGCAGTACTTC,TRBV28,-,TRBJ2-7,TRBD1
CASSQQPGQGNQPQHF,TGCGCCAGCAGCCAGCAACCGGGACAGGGGAATCAGCCCCAGCATTTT,TRBV4-1,once,TRBJ1-5,TRBD1
CASSLVSGANQPQHF,TGCGCCAGCAGCTTGGTATCAGGGGCCAATCAGCCCCAGCATTTT,TRBV5-1,-,TRBJ1-5,-
CASWGGKAFF,TGCGCCAGCTGGGGGGGAAAAGCTTTCTTT,TRBV10-2,few,TRBJ1-1,-
CSVDGGLAGGSHEQYF,TGCAGCGTTGATGGCGGGCTAGCGGGAGGGAGCCACGAGCAGTACTTC,TRBV29-1,-,TRBJ2-7,TRBD2
CASRPGQGSRETQYF,TGTGCCAGCAGACCGGGACAGGGTAGTCGGGAGACCCAGTACTTC,TRBV6-6,-,TRBJ2-5,TRBD1